What follows describes a single T cell receptor beta chain. Healthy HIV-negative adults with no recent acute infections or vaccinations were recruited as donors. The unsorted samples took about 90 million PBMCs to get genomic DNA. Ten immunoSEQ deep assay plates were used to sequence the DNA of unsorted PBMCs. Libraries were prepared by immunoSEQ multiplex PCR; TCRdb keeps only in-frame clonotypes and omits some of them. The data contain fewer than 600,000 clones, about 76% of them seen just once; the ten biggest clones take up less than 15%. This sample was taken from a study of shared clonotypes between healthy human individuals. The receptor was derived from a woman aged 35 to 49 in good health. Some clones in this sample may be carry-over from other donors' samples. The specimen sequenced was PBMCs.

CDR3 in amino acids: CAISESFANTEAFF. CDR3 nucleotides: TGTGCCATCAGTGAGTCCTTTGCGAACACTGAAGCTTTCTTT. The chain links TRBV10-3 to TRBJ1-1; no definite D call. Germline CDR1 ENHRY, CDR2 SYGVKD. V was trimmed by 0 bases and J by 1 base, leaving 6 bases between them. This CDR3 is 14 amino acids long.